The 3 T cell receptor beta chains below were found in one sample sequenced in a study of OX40 agonist ivuxolimab in advanced cancers. Some clones are missing from TCRdb's copy, which holds only in-frame ones; the method was immunoSEQ multiplex PCR. The repertoire holds tens of thousands of clones, with roughly 90% as singletons. The sample was CD4+ or CD8+ T cells sorted from blood, taken in a trial of the OX40 agonist ivuxolimab. All receptors derive from an adult with an advanced solid tumor such as melanoma, head and neck, liver or kidney cancer.

This rearrangement joins TRBV9 to TRBJ2-2; D gene ambiguous. The V end lost 6 bases, the J end lost 4 bases, and 10 bases lay between the germline ends. The CDR3 is made up of 13 amino acids. The germline CDR1 and CDR2 sequences are SGDLS and YYNGEE. In nucleotides, the CDR3 is TGTGCCAGCACCCCGGTGGGCACCGGGGAGCTGTTTTTT. This codes for CASTPVGTGELFF. Full variable domain (remainder filled in from reference TRBV9 and TRBJ2-2): DSGVTQTPKHLITATGQRVTLRCSPRSGDLSVYWYQQSLDQGLQFLIQYYNGEERAKGNILERFSAQQFPDLHSELNLSSLELGDSALYFCASTPVGTGELFFGEGSRLTVL.

The chain combines TRBV9 with TRBJ2-2, with TRBD1 matching 10 bases. This CDR3 is 18 amino acids long. V gave up 4 bases and J gave up 6 bases; unmatched junction bases: 15. Germline V gene sequence: CDR1 SGDLS, CDR2 YYNGEE. In DNA, the CDR3 is TGTGCCAGCAGCTTCCCCCTAGACAGGGGGCGCAATGCCGGGGAGCTGTTTTTT. As protein: CASSFPLDRGRNAGELFF.

Here the CDR3 reads CASSFGAPNYGYTF. DNA of the CDR3: TGTGCCAGCAGCTTTGGGGCGCCCAACTATGGCTACACCTTC. The rearrangement links TRBV7-9 to TRBJ1-2, with D tentatively TRBD1 (5 bases). Trimming took 3 bases from V and 2 from J, leaving 10 bases between them. The germline V gene has CDR1 SEHNR and CDR2 FQNEAQ (reference sequence). The CDR3 runs 14 residues.